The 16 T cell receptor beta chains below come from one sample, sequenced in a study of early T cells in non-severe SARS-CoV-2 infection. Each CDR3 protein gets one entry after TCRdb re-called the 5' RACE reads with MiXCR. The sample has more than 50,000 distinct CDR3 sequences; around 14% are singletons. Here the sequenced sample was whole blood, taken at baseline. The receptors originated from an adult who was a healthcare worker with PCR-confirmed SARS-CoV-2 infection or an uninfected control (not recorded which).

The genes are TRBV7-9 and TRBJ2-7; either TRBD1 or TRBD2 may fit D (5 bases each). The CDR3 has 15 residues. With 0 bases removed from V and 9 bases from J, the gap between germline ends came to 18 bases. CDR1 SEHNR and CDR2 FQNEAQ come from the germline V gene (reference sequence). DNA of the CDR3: TGTGCCAGCAGCTTAGCGAACACAGGAGGAAGTAGGCAGTACTTC. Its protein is CASSLANTGGSRQYF.

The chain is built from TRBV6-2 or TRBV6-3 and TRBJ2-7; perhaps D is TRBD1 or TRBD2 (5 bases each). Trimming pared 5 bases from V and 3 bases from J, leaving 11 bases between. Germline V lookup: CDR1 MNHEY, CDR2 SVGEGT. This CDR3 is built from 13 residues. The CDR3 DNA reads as TGTGCCAGCAGTCCGGGACGCATCTACGAGCAGTACTTC. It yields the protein CASSPGRIYEQYF.

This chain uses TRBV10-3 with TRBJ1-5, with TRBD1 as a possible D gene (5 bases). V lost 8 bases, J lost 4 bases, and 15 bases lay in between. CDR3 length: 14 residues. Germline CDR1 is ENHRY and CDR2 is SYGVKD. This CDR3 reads CAISSSEGNQPQHF. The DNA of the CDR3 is TGTGCCATCTCCTCCTCGGAGGGGAATCAGCCCCAGCATTTT.

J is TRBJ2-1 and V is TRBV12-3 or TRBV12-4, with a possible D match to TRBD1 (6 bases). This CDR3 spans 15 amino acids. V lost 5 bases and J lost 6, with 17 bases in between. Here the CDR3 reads CASSPETTGSNEQFF. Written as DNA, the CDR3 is TGTGCCAGCAGTCCAGAAACCACAGGGTCCAATGAGCAGTTCTTC.

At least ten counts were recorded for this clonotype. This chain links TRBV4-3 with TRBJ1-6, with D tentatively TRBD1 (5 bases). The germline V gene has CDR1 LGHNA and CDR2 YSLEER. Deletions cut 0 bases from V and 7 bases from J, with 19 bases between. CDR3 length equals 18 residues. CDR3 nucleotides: TGCGCCAGCAGCCAAGAACTAACAGGATCCAGATTCAATTCACCCCTCCACTTT. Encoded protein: CASSQELTGSRFNSPLHF.

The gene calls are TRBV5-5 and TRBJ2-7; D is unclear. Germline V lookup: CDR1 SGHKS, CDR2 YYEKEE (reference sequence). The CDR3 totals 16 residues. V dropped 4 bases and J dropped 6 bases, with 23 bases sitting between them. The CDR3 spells CASSRTPSGRPSEQYF. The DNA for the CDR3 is TGTGCCAGCAGCCGTACCCCTTCGGGCCGACCATCCGAGCAGTACTTC. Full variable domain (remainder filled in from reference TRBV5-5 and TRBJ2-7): DAGVTQSPTHLIKTRGQQVTLRCSPISGHKSVSWYQQVLGQGPQFIFQYYEKEERGRGNFPDRFSARQFPNYSSELNVNALLLGDSALYLCASSRTPSGRPSEQYFGPGTRLTVT.

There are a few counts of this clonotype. DNA of the CDR3: TGTGCCAGCAGTACCGGCCGTGGGTGGGAAAAACTGTTTTTT. This codes for CASSTGRGWEKLFF. This rearrangement joins TRBV6-6 to TRBJ1-4; D is undetermined. The CDR3 totals 14 residues. Germline CDR1 MNHNY, CDR2 SVGAGI (reference sequence). Trimming removed 5 bases at V and 8 bases at J, with 15 bases between.

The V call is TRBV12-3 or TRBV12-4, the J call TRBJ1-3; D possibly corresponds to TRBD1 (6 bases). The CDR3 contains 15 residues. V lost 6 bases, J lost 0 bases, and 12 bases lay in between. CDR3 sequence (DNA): TGTGCCAGCAGCCACAGGGACCTCTCTGGAAACACCATATATTTT. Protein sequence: CASSHRDLSGNTIYF.

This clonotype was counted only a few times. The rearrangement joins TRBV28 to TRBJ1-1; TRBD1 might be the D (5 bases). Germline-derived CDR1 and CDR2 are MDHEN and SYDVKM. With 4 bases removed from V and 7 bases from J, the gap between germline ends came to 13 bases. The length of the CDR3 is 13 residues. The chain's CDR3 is CASSSTGRGEAFF. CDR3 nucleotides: TGTGCCAGCAGTTCCACAGGTCGGGGTGAAGCTTTCTTT.

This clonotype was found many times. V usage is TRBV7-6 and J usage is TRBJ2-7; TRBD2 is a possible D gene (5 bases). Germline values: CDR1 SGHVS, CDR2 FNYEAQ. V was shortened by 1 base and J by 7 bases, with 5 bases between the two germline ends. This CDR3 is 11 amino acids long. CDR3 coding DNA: TGTGCCAGCAGCTTAGGACTAGAGCAGTACTTC. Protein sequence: CASSLGLEQYF.

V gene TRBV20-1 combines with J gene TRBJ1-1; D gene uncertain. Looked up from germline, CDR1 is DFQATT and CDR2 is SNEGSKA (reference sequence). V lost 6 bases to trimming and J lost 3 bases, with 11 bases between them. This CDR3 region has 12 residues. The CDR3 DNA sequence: TGCAGTGCCGACCCCCGGGACACTGAAGCTTTCTTT. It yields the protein CSADPRDTEAFF.

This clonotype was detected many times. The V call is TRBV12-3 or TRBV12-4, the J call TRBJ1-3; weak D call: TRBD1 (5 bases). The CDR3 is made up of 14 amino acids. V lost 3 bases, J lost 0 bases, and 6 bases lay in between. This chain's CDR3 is CASSLGGSGNTIYF. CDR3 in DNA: TGTGCCAGCAGTTTGGGGGGCTCTGGAAACACCATATATTTT.

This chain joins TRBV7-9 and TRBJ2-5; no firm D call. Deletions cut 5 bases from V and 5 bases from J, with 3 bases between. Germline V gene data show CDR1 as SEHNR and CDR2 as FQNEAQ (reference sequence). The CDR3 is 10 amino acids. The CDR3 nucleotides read TGTGCCAGCAGCCCCGAGACCCAGTACTTC. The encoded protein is CASSPETQYF.

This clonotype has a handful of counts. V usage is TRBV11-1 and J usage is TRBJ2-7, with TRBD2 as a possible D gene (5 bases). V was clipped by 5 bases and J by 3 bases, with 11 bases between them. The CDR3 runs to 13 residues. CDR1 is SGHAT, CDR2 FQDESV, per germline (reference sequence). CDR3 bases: TGTGCCAGCAGCCCCGAGGACTTCTACGAGCAGTACTTC. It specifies CASSPEDFYEQYF.

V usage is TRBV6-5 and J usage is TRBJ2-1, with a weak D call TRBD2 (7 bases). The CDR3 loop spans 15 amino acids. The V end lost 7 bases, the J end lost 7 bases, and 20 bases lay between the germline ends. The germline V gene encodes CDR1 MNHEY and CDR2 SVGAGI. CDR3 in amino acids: CASNPARGGGNEQFF. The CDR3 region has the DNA TGTGCCAGCAACCCCGCGAGGGGGGGCGGGAATGAGCAGTTCTTC.

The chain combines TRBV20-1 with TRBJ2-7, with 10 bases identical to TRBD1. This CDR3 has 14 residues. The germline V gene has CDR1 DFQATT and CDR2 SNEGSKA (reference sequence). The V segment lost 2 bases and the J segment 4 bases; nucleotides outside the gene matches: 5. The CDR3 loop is CSARSLDRGYEQYF. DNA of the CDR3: TGCAGTGCTAGATCATTGGACAGGGGGTACGAGCAGTACTTC.